Presented here are 8 T cell receptor beta chains from one specimen sequenced in a study of blood T cells in healthy people across ages. Next came a second PCR, run for about 7 to 12 cycles, which used a sample-barcoded 5' primer along with a J-beta primer mix. In TCRdb, the 5' RACE reads were re-called with MiXCR into one record per CDR3 protein. The sample carries hundreds of thousands of distinct CDR3 sequences, roughly 58% recorded once. The sample was blood. Every receptor here comes from a man aged 60 to 75 in good health.

This clonotype has a single count. V is TRBV20-1 and J is TRBJ1-5; 9 bases map to TRBD1. From germline, CDR1 is DFQATT and CDR2 SNEGSKA (reference sequence). The CDR3 extends over 15 amino acids. Unmatched junction bases numbered 10, after V lost 6 bases and J lost 4 bases. In DNA, the CDR3 is TGCAGTGCCACCGCCACCGGGACAGGGAATCAGCCCCAGCATTTT. Residues: CSATATGTGNQPQHF.

The chain couples TRBV24-1 to TRBJ1-1, with 7 bases matching TRBD1. V was pared by 5 bases and J by 8 bases, with 4 bases of the junction left unmatched. The CDR3 runs 12 residues. Germline CDR1 KGHDR, CDR2 SFDVKD. CDR3 in amino acids: CATSGQTGEAFF. The DNA for the CDR3 is TGTGCCACCAGTGGCCAGACAGGGGAAGCTTTCTTT.

The chain combines TRBV7-8 with TRBJ1-6; a weak D match, TRBD1 (6 bases). The CDR3 is 13 amino acids. Trimming took 6 bases from V and 7 from J, leaving 10 bases between them. The germline V gene has CDR1 SGHVS and CDR2 FQNEAQ. The CDR3 bases are TGTGCCAGCAGAGGGGGGTGGAATTCACCCCTCCACTTT. Protein: CASRGGWNSPLHF.

This rearrangement joins TRBV12-3 or TRBV12-4 to TRBJ2-1; D may be TRBD2 (6 bases). The CDR3 has 14 amino acids. V gave up 5 bases and J gave up 2 bases, with 10 bases separating them. For the CDR3, the DNA is TGTGCCAGCAGTCTACTAGCTACCTACAATGAGCAGTTCTTC. This translates into CASSLLATYNEQFF.

The chain combines TRBV12-3 or TRBV12-4 with TRBJ2-1, with 10 nucleotides matching TRBD1. The CDR3 consists of 16 residues. The trim removed 1 base at V and 0 bases at J, leaving 0 bases unmatched. The CDR3 DNA follows: TGTGCCAGCAGTTTAGGGGACAGGGGCTCCTACAATGAGCAGTTCTTC. The encoded protein is CASSLGDRGSYNEQFF.

V and J are TRBV20-1 and TRBJ2-7; 11 bases fit TRBD1. The CDR3 spans 15 residues. Germline trimming cut 3 bases from V and 5 bases from J; bases unmatched to any gene: 9. Per the germline V gene, CDR1 is DFQATT and CDR2 is SNEGSKA (reference sequence). The CDR3 sequence is CSASDFGTGGNEQYF. The DNA for the CDR3 is TGCAGTGCTAGTGACTTCGGGACAGGGGGTAACGAGCAGTACTTC.

The V gene is TRBV13, the J gene TRBJ2-5, with TRBD2 identical over 10 bases. With V trimmed by 2 bases and J by 5 bases, 8 bases remained unmatched. CDR3 length: 16 residues. Germline assignment: CDR1 PRHDT and CDR2 FYEKMQ (reference sequence). CDR3 sequence reads: CASSLSTGLAEETQYF. DNA for the CDR3: TGTGCCAGCAGCTTAAGTACCGGACTAGCGGAGGAGACCCAGTACTTC. The whole variable domain, filled in from reference TRBV13 and TRBJ2-5, reads AAGVIQSPRHLIKEKRETATLKCYPIPRHDTVYWYQQGPGQDPQFLISFYEKMQSDKGSIPDRFSAQQFSDYHSELNMSSLELGDSALYFCASSLSTGLAEETQYFGPGTRLLVL.

The chain has TRBV28 and TRBJ1-4; the match to TRBD1 covers 7 bases. Trimming cost V 5 bases and J 6 bases; bases outside gene matches: 9. Per the germline V gene, CDR1 is MDHEN and CDR2 is SYDVKM. This CDR3 comprises 15 residues. CDR3 in amino acids: CASSPQGPFDEKLFF. In nucleotides, the CDR3 is TGTGCCAGCAGTCCACAGGGGCCGTTCGATGAAAAACTGTTTTTT.